This T cell receptor (beta chain) was recovered during a study of CD8 T cells in Susac syndrome. Whole-study context: At the time of blood draw, patients with Susac syndrome were therapy-naive, receiving corticosteroids, or receiving intravenous immunoglobulin alone.

After extraction with the RNeasy kit, 0.5 to 1 ug of the RNA was reverse transcribed using random hexamers. Via MiXCR, TCRdb re-called the immunoSEQ multiplex PCR reads, giving one row per CDR3 protein. The data contain over 150,000 distinct CDR3 sequences, 90% to 97% of them singletons. Sequencing input: CD4+ T cells from PBMCs. This clonotype was obtained from a human donor with Susac syndrome.

CDR3 bases: TGCGCCAGCAGCCAAGATGACAGGGGCTTGGTGACCCAGTACTTC. This gives the protein CASSQDDRGLVTQYF. The chain links TRBV4-3 to TRBJ2-5; 8 bases are a match to TRBD1. The CDR3 sequence is 15 residues long. The junction had 7 bases not matched to a gene; V was cut back by 0 bases and J by 7 bases. Germline V gene lookup returns CDR1 LGHNA and CDR2 YSLEER.